This T cell receptor (beta chain) was sequenced during a study of human T cells and chemical hapten exposure. TCRdb processed the RACE reads anew with MiXCR; each CDR3 protein has one entry. The sample records under 50,000 distinct CDR3 sequences, over 9.5% being singletons. The CDR3 spans 17 residues. Trimming left V 3 bases short and J 0 bases short, with 12 bases between. Germline V gives CDR1 LGHNA, CDR2 YNFKEQ. Time point: patch test 3, about 24 weeks after DPC sensitization. The treatment here: therapeutic diphenylcyclopropenone sensitization with weekly scalp DPC. Unfractionated whole blood yielded total RNA.

This material consisted of whole blood, taken in connection with sensitization to the hapten diphenylcyclopropenone (DPC). This TCR was recovered from a middle-aged woman with alopecia areata. Some clones in this sample may be carry-over from other donors' samples. The V and J genes are TRBV4-2 and TRBJ2-6, with unresolved D. CDR3 region: CASSQEEWASGANVLTF. The DNA for the CDR3 is TGTGCCAGCAGCCAGGAAGAATGGGCCTCTGGGGCCAACGTCCTGACTTTC.